The 18 T cell receptor beta chains given below trace back to one sample, sequenced in a study of CD8 T cells in ankylosing spondylitis. No antigens are known for them. TCRdb processed the 5' RACE reads anew with MiXCR; each CDR3 protein has one entry. This sample yields fewer than 500,000 distinct CDR3 sequences, of which around 26% are seen a single time; 0.89% belongs to the top ten. Study-level findings and limits: Typical of ankylosing spondylitis blood, it appeared, was a TCR beta motif of eight highly homologous variants.

Sequencing input: blood, either unsorted or a sorted T cell fraction (not recorded which). These receptors were taken from a male donor with ankylosing spondylitis.

This clonotype was seen only a few times. The chain recombines TRBV4-1 with TRBJ1-2, with D perhaps matching TRBD1 (6 bases). The CDR3 covers 18 residues. The germline gives CDR1 MGHRA, CDR2 YSYEKL. V was clipped by 0 bases and J by 4 bases, with 21 bases between them. CDR3 sequence reads: CASSQEGMVAGEIYGYTF. The CDR3 DNA follows: TGCGCCAGCAGCCAAGAAGGGATGGTCGCAGGGGAAATCTATGGCTACACCTTC.

This clonotype appeared a few times. J is TRBJ2-7 and V is TRBV3-1; tentative D call: TRBD1 (6 bases). V was cut by 1 base and J by 6 bases, with 19 bases left in between. This CDR3 has 16 residues. CDR1 and CDR2 from the germline V gene are LGHDT and YNNKEL (reference sequence). In nucleotides, the CDR3 is TGTGCCAGCAGCCAAGTTGGCGTGGGGGCAAGGGTCGAGCAGTACTTC. Translation: CASSQVGVGARVEQYF.

In its sample, this clonotype was seen a few times. The CDR3: CSATDKYEQYV. CDR3 sequence (DNA): TGCAGTGCAACTGACAAGTACGAGCAGTACGTC. The genes are TRBV20-1 and TRBJ2-7; no reliable D call. The V gene lost 6 bases and the J gene lost 4 bases, with 10 bases spanning the gap. Germline assignment: CDR1 DFQATT and CDR2 SNEGSKA (reference sequence). This CDR3 contains 11 residues.

This clonotype has more than one count but fewer than ten. The chain carries TRBV5-1 and TRBJ2-1; 9 bases line up with TRBD1. The CDR3 length is 16 residues. Germline trimming cut 4 bases from V and 1 base from J; bases unmatched to any gene: 6. Germline values: CDR1 SGHRS, CDR2 YFSETQ. The DNA for the CDR3 is TGCGCCAGCAGCGGGGGACAGGGCATATCCTACAATGAGCAGTTCTTC. Translation: CASSGGQGISYNEQFF.

This clonotype has just a few counts. The CDR3 DNA follows: TGTGCCAGCAGCTCAACTAGCGGGCTCCAAGGGGATACGCAGTATTTT. Residues: CASSSTSGLQGDTQYF. The chain joins TRBV11-3 to TRBJ2-3, with 9 nucleotides matching TRBD2. Germline trimming cut 4 bases from V and 6 bases from J; bases unmatched to any gene: 11. Germline-derived CDR1 and CDR2 are SGHNT and YENEEA. This CDR3 is built from 16 residues.

A few counts support this clonotype. The chain employs TRBV7-9 and TRBJ2-1, with a tentative D call TRBD2 (6 bases). This CDR3 contains 16 residues. Trimming cost V 3 bases and J 10 bases, with 22 bases left between them. The germline V gene has CDR1 SEHNR and CDR2 FQNEAQ (reference sequence). As DNA, the CDR3 is TGTGCCAGCAGCTTCGGAGGATCGGGGTCTGGGAGGGAGCAGTTCTTC. This codes for CASSFGGSGSGREQFF.

This clonotype was counted between two and nine times. The CDR3 bases are TGTGCCAGCAGCTTATACCTAAGCGGGAGGGCCGGGAATGAGCAGTTCTTC. Translation: CASSLYLSGRAGNEQFF. V gene TRBV11-2 combines with J gene TRBJ2-1; 10 nucleotides line up with TRBD2. Germline V CDR1 and CDR2: SGHAT, FQNNGV. This CDR3 region has 17 residues. The J segment lost 7 bases and the V segment lost 2 bases, leaving 11 bases of the junction unmatched.

This clonotype was picked up a small number of times. The rearrangement joins TRBV11-3 to TRBJ1-1, with D tentatively TRBD1 (6 bases). This CDR3 region has 13 residues. Germline CDR1 reads SGHNT; CDR2 reads YENEEA. The V and J ends lost 7 bases and 5 bases respectively, with 14 bases between them. The DNA for the CDR3 is TGTGCCAGCACCAAGAGCAGGGGAACTGAAGCTTTCTTT. Encoded protein: CASTKSRGTEAFF.

V and J are TRBV18 and TRBJ1-1; possible D gene TRBD1, 5 bases. The CDR3 loop spans 14 amino acids. Germline V gene data show CDR1 as KGHSH and CDR2 as LQKENI. Trimming cost V 2 bases and J 5 bases, with 12 bases left between them. The CDR3, as DNA: TGTGCCAGCTCACCAAGAGGGGTCGGGACTGAAGCTTTCTTT. This gives the protein CASSPRGVGTEAFF.

This sequence joins TRBV14 and TRBJ2-1; possibly TRBD1 for D (6 bases). The V gene lost 4 bases and the J gene lost 4 bases, with 17 bases spanning the gap. The germline V gene encodes CDR1 SGHDN and CDR2 FVKESK. CDR3 length: 16 amino acids. In nucleotides, the CDR3 is TGTGCCAGCAGCCCGTTAGGGGGTTTGGAGTACAATGAGCAGTTCTTC. Its translation: CASSPLGGLEYNEQFF.

The chain carries TRBV2 and TRBJ2-1; 8 bases agree with TRBD2. Germline V gives CDR1 SNHLY, CDR2 FYNNEI. V shed 8 bases and J 7 bases; nucleotides not matched to a gene: 13. This CDR3 has 15 residues. CDR3 coding DNA: TGTGCCAGCGGGAAGGAGCGGGAGTCGTGGAATGAGCAGTTCTTC. This translates into CASGKERESWNEQFF.

In its sample, this clonotype was seen a few times. Here the CDR3 reads CSATPSGSGELFF. DNA of the CDR3: TGCAGTGCTACCCCCAGCGGGAGCGGGGAGCTGTTTTTT. The V gene is TRBV20-1, the J gene TRBJ2-2, with 8 bases that match TRBD2. The CDR3 runs to 13 residues. V gave up 4 bases and J gave up 7 bases; unmatched junction bases: 5. The V gene's germline CDR1 is DFQATT and CDR2 SNEGSKA (reference sequence).

The DNA of the CDR3 is TGCAGTGCTACCCGGGAGTCCTGGGGCTACACCTTC. Its protein product is CSATRESWGYTF. The J gene is TRBJ1-2, the V gene TRBV20-1; no reliable D call. V gave up 4 bases and J gave up 8 bases, with 14 bases separating them. CDR3 size: 12 residues. CDR1 DFQATT and CDR2 SNEGSKA come from the germline V gene (reference sequence).

Only a few counts were recorded for this clonotype. The CDR3 DNA sequence: TGTGCCAGCGGGACTAGCGGGAGCTCAGAGACCCAGTACTTC. Encoded protein: CASGTSGSSETQYF. The chain combines TRBV18 with TRBJ2-5, with 14 positions matching TRBD2. Losses at the gene ends were 8 bases for V and 4 bases for J; bases not matched to a gene: 3. The germline V gene encodes CDR1 KGHSH and CDR2 LQKENI. The CDR3 is made up of 14 amino acids.

This clonotype was seen repeatedly, ten times or more. The chain recombines TRBV12-3 or TRBV12-4 with TRBJ1-6; TRBD1 matches at 9 bases. The trim removed 6 bases at V and 8 bases at J, leaving 5 bases unmatched. The CDR3 loop spans 14 amino acids. Here the CDR3 reads CASRRTGEDSPLHF. CDR3 bases: TGTGCCAGCAGACGGACAGGGGAGGATTCACCCCTCCACTTT.

The gene calls are TRBV20-1 and TRBJ2-1; tentatively, D is TRBD2 (5 bases). The CDR3 loop spans 12 amino acids. Germline V gives CDR1 DFQATT, CDR2 SNEGSKA (reference sequence). V shed 5 bases and J shed 6 bases, with 11 bases lying between them. The CDR3: CSAASGSNEQFF. CDR3 in DNA: TGCAGTGCTGCCAGCGGATCCAATGAGCAGTTCTTC.

This sequence joins TRBV11-2 and TRBJ2-5, with 10 bases aligning to TRBD2. This CDR3 comprises 16 residues. From germline, CDR1 is SGHAT and CDR2 FQNNGV. Trimming at V came to 4 bases and at J to 4 bases, leaving 9 bases not matched to a gene. The CDR3 spells CASSSRAGGPPETQYF. In DNA form, the CDR3 reads TGTGCCAGCAGCTCGAGAGCGGGAGGGCCCCCAGAGACCCAGTACTTC.

This clonotype was counted a few times. The chain is built from TRBV5-1 and TRBJ2-1; 12 bases fit TRBD2. CDR3 size: 17 residues. Trimming at V came to 0 bases and at J to 4 bases, leaving 5 bases not matched to a gene. Germline V gene lookup returns CDR1 SGHRS and CDR2 YFSETQ. The CDR3 here is CASSLGLAGAGYNEQFF. DNA of the CDR3: TGCGCCAGCAGCTTGGGACTAGCGGGAGCGGGGTACAATGAGCAGTTCTTC.